A single sample is the source of the 10 T cell receptor beta chains below, sequenced in a study of shared clonotypes between healthy human individuals (TCRdb year 2020). CD8 naive samples consisted of CD45RO-negative cells that were positively selected for CCR7, yielding a CD45RA+CCR7+ population without TemRA cells. Library prep was done by the immunoSEQ multiplex PCR assay. Here the immuneACCESS table is served through TCRdb, limited to in-frame sequences with V and J called. Missing clones are a known gap in these copies; in checked studies unresolved V genes cover under half, and the rest lacks a known reason. Counted in this sample were about 2 million clones; approximately 94% of them appeared once. The top ten clonotypes cover 0.85% to 1.3% of the sample. The material sequenced was naive CD8+ T cells sorted from blood. This specimen's cell subset or site label, per the study, means: CD45RA+CCR7+. The receptors originated from a young man in good health.

This chain uses TRBV30 with TRBJ1-1; tentative D call: TRBD1 (5 bases). V was trimmed by 0 bases and J by 4 bases, leaving 9 bases between them. Germline assignment: CDR1 GTSNPN and CDR2 SVGIG (reference sequence). This CDR3 has 13 residues. CDR3 in DNA: TGTGCCTGGAGTGTCTGGGGCGTCACTGAAGCTTTCTTT. Protein sequence: CAWSVWGVTEAFF.

This chain joins TRBV19 and TRBJ1-1; D is unclear. This CDR3 comprises 15 residues. CDR1 LNHDA and CDR2 SQIVND come from the germline V gene (reference sequence). With 4 bases removed from V and 1 base from J, the gap between germline ends came to 13 bases. In DNA form, the CDR3 reads TGTGCCAGTAGTAAAGGGTGGACGCCGAACACTGAAGCTTTCTTT. Translating gives CASSKGWTPNTEAFF.

The gene calls are TRBV9 and TRBJ2-1, with TRBD1 matching 11 bases. The CDR3 is made up of 15 amino acids. V was clipped by 4 bases and J by 4 bases; unmatched bases: 4. CDR1 and CDR2 (germline): SGDLS, YYNGEE. The CDR3 loop reads CASSPGQGAYNEQFF. CDR3 in DNA: TGTGCCAGCAGCCCCGGACAGGGGGCGTACAATGAGCAGTTCTTC.

The chain combines TRBV11-3 with TRBJ2-7, with 9 bases lining up with TRBD2. CDR3 size: 15 residues. Germline V gene sequence: CDR1 SGHNT, CDR2 YENEEA. Trimming at V came to 3 bases and at J to 5 bases, leaving 8 bases not matched to a gene. The chain's CDR3 is CASSFPSGANDEQYF. The CDR3 nucleotides are TGTGCCAGCAGCTTTCCTAGCGGGGCGAACGACGAGCAGTACTTC.

This chain joins TRBV4-1 and TRBJ2-1; 11 nucleotides line up with TRBD2. Per germline, CDR1 MGHRA and CDR2 YSYEKL. The CDR3 is 16 residues long. The junction had 4 bases not matched to a gene; V was cut back by 0 bases and J by 6 bases. In DNA form, the CDR3 reads TGCGCCAGCAGCCAAGATAGCGGGGGGGCTCCCAATGAGCAGTTCTTC. Residues: CASSQDSGGAPNEQFF.

In the case of this clone: Other nucleotide sequences in the sample specify the same CDR3. The V call is TRBV27, the J call TRBJ2-7; 9 bases agree with TRBD1. J lost 2 bases, V lost 8 bases, and 4 bases had no gene match. CDR1 and CDR2 (germline): MNHEY, SMNVEV (reference sequence). The CDR3 extends over 13 amino acids. The CDR3 DNA follows: TGTGCCAGCCGTCGACAGGGGGCCTACGAGCAGTACTTC. It encodes CASRRQGAYEQYF.

This chain uses TRBV4-3 with TRBJ1-6; D might be TRBD1 (6 bases). Germline CDR1 reads LGHNA; CDR2 reads YSLEER. This CDR3 is 15 amino acids long. V lost 0 bases and J 9 bases, leaving 12 bases between the germline ends. The DNA for the CDR3 is TGCGCCAGCAGCCAAGATCGGGGGCATGGTTCACCCCTCCACTTT. This codes for CASSQDRGHGSPLHF.

The chain couples TRBV25-1 to TRBJ1-6; no firm D call. V dropped 0 bases and J dropped 6 bases, with 3 bases sitting between them. There are 13 residues in the CDR3. Looked up from germline, CDR1 is MGHDK and CDR2 is SYGVNS. The CDR3 nucleotides are TGTGCCAGCAGTGAATACAGTAATTCACCCCTCCACTTT. Translating it yields CASSEYSNSPLHF. The whole variable domain, remainder taken from reference TRBV25-1 and TRBJ1-6, is EADIYQTPRYLVIGTGKKITLECSQTMGHDKMYWYQQDPGMELHLIHYSYGVNSTEKGDLSSESTVSRIRTEHFPLTLESARPSHTSQYLCASSEYSNSPLHFGNGTRLTVT.

The chain links TRBV9 to TRBJ2-1; D is unresolved. There are 14 residues in the CDR3. CDR1 is SGDLS, CDR2 YYNGEE, per germline. Deletions cut 3 bases from V and 6 bases from J, with 13 bases between. In DNA, the CDR3 is TGTGCCAGCAGCGCCGAATTGAGACCCAATGAGCAGTTCTTC. It codes for CASSAELRPNEQFF.

On this clone itself: Other DNA variants within this sample encode the same CDR3. The J gene is TRBJ2-7, the V gene TRBV27; 9 nucleotides align to TRBD1. This CDR3 contains 15 residues. J gave up 0 bases and V 5 bases, and 5 bases lay outside the gene matches. In germline, CDR1 is MNHEY, CDR2 SMNVEV (reference sequence). The CDR3 reads CASSPGTGFSYEQYF. The DNA of the CDR3 is TGTGCCAGCAGTCCCGGGACAGGGTTCTCCTACGAGCAGTACTTC.